The 28 T cell receptor beta chains below come from one sample, sequenced in a study of blood T cell repertoires in COVID-19 (TCRdb year 2020). The library relied on the immunoSEQ multiplex PCR assay. In TCRdb, the immuneACCESS table is reduced to in-frame sequences with V and J assigned. These tables do not hold every clone; where another copy was compared, an unresolved V gene accounts for under half, and the others remain unexplained. The sample has 87,000 or so clones on record, roughly 84% of them singletons. In total, the top ten clones hold 20% to 25% of the sample. Sequenced input: peripheral blood. The source of these receptors is a woman older than 75 in a cohort sampled during active or convalescent COVID-19.

V is TRBV29-1 and J is TRBJ2-3, with a possible D match to TRBD2 (5 bases). This CDR3 contains 17 residues. V was shortened by 4 bases and J by 0 bases, with 20 bases between the two germline ends. Germline V CDR1 and CDR2: SQVTM, ANQGSEA. CDR3 DNA sequence: TGCAGCGTTGTCGGTTCAACCCTGGGAGTGAGCACAGATACGCAGTATTTT. Encoded protein: CSVVGSTLGVSTDTQYF.

The chain is built from TRBV7-3 and TRBJ2-1, with D unclear. V lost 2 bases and J 3 bases, leaving 11 bases between the germline ends. The CDR3 has 15 amino acids. CDR1 and CDR2 (germline): SGHTA, FQGTGA. CDR3 coding DNA: TGTGCCAGCAGCTTATTAGACATCGGCTACAATGAGCAGTTCTTC. Translation: CASSLLDIGYNEQFF. The full variable domain, with the rest looked up from reference TRBV7-3 and TRBJ2-1, is GAGVSQTPSNKVTEKGKYVELRCDPISGHTALYWYRQSLGQGPEFLIYFQGTGAADDSGLPNDRFFAVRPEGSVSTLKIQRTERGDSAVYLCASSLLDIGYNEQFFGPGTRLTVL.

The chain links TRBV6-1 to TRBJ2-3; D perhaps matches TRBD2 (5 bases). The germline V and J ends were trimmed by 4 bases and 2 bases, with 19 bases remaining between them. Germline CDR1 and CDR2: MNHNS and SASEGT. The CDR3 contains 17 residues. CDR3 in amino acids: CASSALRGPGITDTQYF. The DNA for the CDR3 is TGTGCCAGCAGTGCGTTGAGAGGCCCCGGGATCACAGATACGCAGTATTTT.

The chain joins TRBV18 to TRBJ1-1; D remains ambiguous. The CDR3 has 15 amino acids. The ends were cut back, 2 bases at V and 3 bases at J, with 13 bases in the middle. Germline V lookup: CDR1 KGHSH, CDR2 LQKENI. This CDR3 reads CASSPGYEGYTEAFF. The CDR3 DNA follows: TGTGCCAGCTCACCAGGGTACGAGGGATACACTGAAGCTTTCTTT.

This rearrangement joins TRBV5-5 to TRBJ2-3; 8 bases align to TRBD2. Trimming took 7 bases from V and 1 from J; bases not matched to a gene: 5. CDR3 length: 14 residues. CDR1 and CDR2 from the germline V gene are SGHKS and YYEKEE (reference sequence). The CDR3 spells CASLRGGGTDTQYF. As DNA, the CDR3 is TGTGCCAGCCTCCGGGGGGGTGGCACAGATACGCAGTATTTT.

This rearrangement joins TRBV6-5 to TRBJ1-1; 9 bases agree with TRBD1. CDR1 and CDR2 (germline): MNHEY, SVGAGI. V lost 6 bases to trimming and J lost 1 base; unmatched junction nucleotides: 6. The CDR3 sequence is 15 residues long. The CDR3 reads CASSKQGAANTEAFF. CDR3 sequence (DNA): TGTGCCAGCAGCAAACAGGGGGCAGCGAACACTGAAGCTTTCTTT.

The chain has TRBV19 and TRBJ1-5; D perhaps matches TRBD1 (5 bases). V lost 3 bases, J lost 10 bases, and 19 bases lay in between. Germline V gives CDR1 LNHDA, CDR2 SQIVND (reference sequence). This CDR3 spans 15 amino acids. DNA of the CDR3: TGTGCCAGTAGTATGGGGTCGGGGGGTCCAGGACCCCAGCATTTT. Translation gives CASSMGSGGPGPQHF.

The chain is built from TRBV27 and TRBJ1-2; no reliable D call. This CDR3 region has 15 residues. The germline CDR1 and CDR2 sequences are MNHEY and SMNVEV (reference sequence). The V gene lost 0 bases and the J gene lost 4 bases, with 12 bases spanning the gap. CDR3 sequence (DNA): TGTGCCAGCAGTTTATCGAGAGGGCCCATCTATGGCTACACCTTC. Its protein is CASSLSRGPIYGYTF.

The chain employs TRBV18 and TRBJ1-5; D may be TRBD1 (6 bases). Germline V gives CDR1 KGHSH, CDR2 LQKENI. This CDR3 has 17 residues. V lost 3 bases to trimming and J lost 3 bases, with 18 bases between them. In nucleotides, the CDR3 is TGTGCCAGCTCACCCTTCGCGGGGGGCACCGTCAATCAGCCCCAGCATTTT. Encoded protein: CASSPFAGGTVNQPQHF.

The genes are TRBV11-2 and TRBJ2-1, with 10 bases lining up with TRBD2. The junction had 5 bases not matched to a gene; V was cut back by 1 base and J by 8 bases. There are 15 residues in the CDR3. Germline values: CDR1 SGHAT, CDR2 FQNNGV. The CDR3 bases are TGTGCCAGCAGCTTAGCAGCGGGAGGGCCCTATGAGCAGTTCTTC. Protein sequence: CASSLAAGGPYEQFF.

The V call is TRBV5-1, the J call TRBJ2-7, with D perhaps TRBD2 (5 bases). V gave up 4 bases and J gave up 1 base, with 15 bases separating them. Germline V lookup: CDR1 SGHRS, CDR2 YFSETQ. The CDR3 spans 15 residues. The CDR3 sequence: CASSIGGAPSYEQYF. CDR3 nucleotide sequence: TGCGCCAGCAGCATAGGAGGAGCCCCGTCCTACGAGCAGTACTTC.

This clone was counted a single time. The V and J genes are TRBV7-2 and TRBJ2-3; D may be TRBD1 (6 bases). CDR1 SGHTA and CDR2 FQGNSA come from the germline V gene. V lost 3 bases and J 3 bases, leaving 13 bases between the germline ends. The CDR3 spans 15 residues. CDR3 nucleotides: TGTGCCAGCAGCTTTCAGGGGACCCCTACAGATACGCAGTATTTT. As protein: CASSFQGTPTDTQYF.

The gene calls are TRBV7-2 and TRBJ2-7; D not certain. The germline V and J ends were trimmed by 2 bases and 0 bases, with 11 bases remaining between them. The germline CDR1 and CDR2 sequences are SGHTA and FQGNSA. The length of the CDR3 is 15 residues. DNA for the CDR3: TGTGCCAGCAGCTTAATTCCGGCTAGCTCCTACGAGCAGTACGTC. It codes for CASSLIPASSYEQYV.

The chain employs TRBV28 and TRBJ1-3; D is possibly TRBD1 (6 bases). The CDR3 sequence is 16 residues long. V shed 2 bases and J shed 3 bases, with 14 bases lying between them. Germline CDR1 MDHEN, CDR2 SYDVKM. The CDR3 sequence is CASSLGGAEGGNTIYF. Here the CDR3 DNA reads TGTGCCAGCAGTTTAGGGGGCGCAGAAGGTGGAAACACCATATATTTT.

The chain has TRBV19 and TRBJ2-2, with TRBD1 matching over 9 bases. CDR3 length equals 14 residues. CDR1 is LNHDA, CDR2 SQIVND, per germline (reference sequence). Unmatched junction bases numbered 7, after V lost 8 bases and J lost 6 bases. For the CDR3, the DNA is TGTGCCAGTCGTCCGGGACAGGGCCCCGGGGAGCTGTTTTTT. Encoded protein: CASRPGQGPGELFF.

V usage is TRBV7-2 and J usage is TRBJ1-1; D call uncertain. Deletions cut 2 bases from V and 7 bases from J, with 11 bases between. The CDR3 is made up of 13 amino acids. Per germline, CDR1 SGHTA and CDR2 FQGNSA. CDR3 residues: CASSLKLALEAFF. The CDR3 bases are TGTGCCAGCAGCTTAAAATTAGCGCTTGAAGCTTTCTTT.

The rearrangement joins TRBV7-3 to TRBJ2-5; D may be TRBD1 (6 bases). The V gene's germline CDR1 is SGHTA and CDR2 FQGTGA. The CDR3 has 13 residues. Trimming removed 5 bases from V and 11 bases from J, with 18 bases in between. CDR3 bases: TGTGCCAGCAGCAACCGAGGGGGACGGGGACAGTACTTC. Encoded protein: CASSNRGGRGQYF.

V usage is TRBV27 and J usage is TRBJ2-1; TRBD2 aligns across 7 bases. The germline V gene encodes CDR1 MNHEY and CDR2 SMNVEV (reference sequence). The CDR3 covers 11 residues. Trimming at V came to 10 bases and at J to 9 bases, leaving 6 bases not matched to a gene. The CDR3 coding sequence is TGTGCCACCACCAGGGAGGGTGAGCAGTTCTTC. Translating it yields CATTREGEQFF.

This clone was seen a few times. The chain links TRBV21-1 to TRBJ2-7; TRBD2, the D gene given by the table, was not confirmed from the DNA. TRBV21-1 corresponds to a pseudogene. The CDR3 loop spans 16 amino acids. CDR3 in DNA: TGTGCCAGCAGCAAAGTGAGGCTAGCGGGAGGTGGCGAGCAGTACTTC. Translated, it gives CASSKVRLAGGGEQYF.

The gene calls are TRBV4-1 and TRBJ1-1; TRBD1 aligns across 7 bases. Per the germline V gene, CDR1 is MGHRA and CDR2 is YSYEKL. There are 13 residues in the CDR3. Trimming at V came to 4 bases and at J to 8 bases, leaving 7 bases not matched to a gene. CDR3 region: CASSLLRGEEAFF. The CDR3 DNA sequence: TGCGCCAGCAGCCTTCTCAGGGGGGAGGAAGCTTTCTTT.

J is TRBJ1-5 and V is TRBV21-1. TRBV21-1 corresponds to a pseudogene. CDR3 length equals 15 residues. For the CDR3, the DNA is TGTGCCAGCAGCAAAGTCGGGGGGTTAGATCAGCCCCAGCATTTT. Encoded protein: CASSKVGGLDQPQHF.

V and J are TRBV11-2 and TRBJ2-1; 9 nucleotides match TRBD2. In germline, CDR1 is SGHAT, CDR2 FQNNGV. Trimming removed 7 bases from V and 7 bases from J; junction bases left unmatched: 11. The CDR3 totals 15 residues. The chain's CDR3 is CASTPLGAGGNEQFF. The CDR3 bases are TGTGCCAGCACCCCGTTGGGAGCGGGAGGAAATGAGCAGTTCTTC.

The chain recombines TRBV3-1 (or the pseudogene TRBV3-2) with TRBJ2-2, with D perhaps matching TRBD2 (6 bases). This CDR3 is 16 amino acids long. From germline, CDR1 is LGHDT and CDR2 YNNKEL (reference sequence). Trimming left V 4 bases short and J 2 bases short, with 14 bases between. The CDR3 nucleotides read TGTGCCAGCAGCCGCCGGGGGTGGCAAAACACCGGGGAGCTGTTTTTT. This sequence encodes CASSRRGWQNTGELFF.

The chain has TRBV7-8 and TRBJ1-1; a weak D match, TRBD1 (6 bases). Germline CDR1 reads SGHVS; CDR2 reads FQNEAQ. The CDR3 is made up of 16 amino acids. The V end lost 6 bases, the J end lost 0 bases, and 17 bases lay between the germline ends. The CDR3 DNA reads TGTGCCAGCAGGAATGGGGGCGAGGGAATGAACACTGAAGCTTTCTTT. Translating it yields CASRNGGEGMNTEAFF.

The chain combines TRBV5-4 with TRBJ1-2, with D perhaps matching TRBD1 (6 bases). V was trimmed by 0 bases and J by 8 bases, leaving 11 bases between them. Germline values: CDR1 SGHNT, CDR2 YYREEE (reference sequence). The CDR3 covers 13 residues. CDR3 in DNA: TGTGCCAGCAGCTTGGGGACGACAGGCGGCTACACCTTC. It yields the protein CASSLGTTGGYTF. Looking up the rest from reference TRBV5-4 and TRBJ1-2 gives the full variable domain: ETGVTQSPTHLIKTRGQQVTLRCSSQSGHNTVSWYQQALGQGPQFIFQYYREEENGRGNFPPRFSGLQFPNYSSELNVNALELDDSALYLCASSLGTTGGYTFGSGTRLTVV.

J is TRBJ2-1 and V is TRBV3-1 (or the pseudogene TRBV3-2), with a tentative D call TRBD2 (5 bases). Trimming stripped 1 base from V and 9 bases from J, with 13 bases between. In germline, CDR1 is LGHDT, CDR2 YNNKEL (reference sequence). The CDR3 loop spans 14 amino acids. CDR3 residues: CASSQALLESEQFF. The DNA for the CDR3 is TGTGCCAGCAGCCAAGCCTTACTAGAATCTGAGCAGTTCTTC.

V usage is TRBV30 and J usage is TRBJ1-2, with 7 bases matching TRBD1. The CDR3 is 15 residues long. Germline CDR1 reads GTSNPN; CDR2 reads SVGIG (reference sequence). The ends lost 0 bases at V and 4 bases at J; junction bases unmatched: 8. This CDR3 is CAWSVDRVQTYGYTF. The CDR3 nucleotides are TGTGCCTGGAGTGTTGACAGGGTCCAAACCTATGGCTACACCTTC.

This chain links TRBV9 with TRBJ2-2; 8 positions agree with TRBD2. Unmatched junction bases numbered 8, after V lost 6 bases and J lost 4 bases. Germline V lookup: CDR1 SGDLS, CDR2 YYNGEE. The CDR3 extends over 15 amino acids. CDR3 sequence (DNA): TGTGCCAGCAACAAGCGGGAGTACTTCACCGGGGAGCTGTTTTTT. Amino acid sequence: CASNKREYFTGELFF.